This T cell receptor beta chain was documented in a study of T cell repertoires in cytomegalovirus infection. TCRdb passed the reads through MiXCR, listing each CDR3 protein once. The table lists hundreds of thousands of distinct CDR3 sequences, more than 25% of them singletons. This clonotype has a count of ten or more. Its antigen is not known. The CDR3 has 17 residues. V dropped 7 bases and J dropped 5; count of bases not matched to a gene: 16. V gene TRBV12-3 or TRBV12-4 combines with J gene TRBJ1-5; 8 bases map to TRBD1. Sequences were derived from cultured CD8+ T cells from PBMCs, sampled from culture after CMV antigen stimulation. The sequence came from a human donor in good health (CMV status not recorded). Some clones in this sample may be carry-over from other donors' samples. The CDR3 DNA sequence: TGTGCCAGCACCTTATCCCGGGACAGGCAGTTCGATCAGCCCCAGCATTTT. It translates to CASTLSRDRQFDQPQHF.